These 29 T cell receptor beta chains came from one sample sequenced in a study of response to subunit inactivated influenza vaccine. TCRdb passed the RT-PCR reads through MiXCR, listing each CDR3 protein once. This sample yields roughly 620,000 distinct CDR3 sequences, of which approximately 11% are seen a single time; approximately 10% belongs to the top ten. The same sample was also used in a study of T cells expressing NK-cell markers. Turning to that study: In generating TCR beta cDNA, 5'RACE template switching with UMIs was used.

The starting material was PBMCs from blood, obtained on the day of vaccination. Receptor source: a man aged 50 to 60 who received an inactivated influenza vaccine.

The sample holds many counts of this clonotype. Here the CDR3 reads CSALPTSGISDEQFF. Here the CDR3 DNA reads TGCAGTGCACTTCCCACTAGCGGGATTTCCGATGAGCAGTTCTTC. The chain carries TRBV20-1 and TRBJ2-1, with 10 bases lining up with TRBD2. With V trimmed by 6 bases and J by 8 bases, 13 bases remained unmatched. Germline V CDR1 and CDR2: DFQATT, SNEGSKA (reference sequence). The CDR3 loop spans 15 amino acids.

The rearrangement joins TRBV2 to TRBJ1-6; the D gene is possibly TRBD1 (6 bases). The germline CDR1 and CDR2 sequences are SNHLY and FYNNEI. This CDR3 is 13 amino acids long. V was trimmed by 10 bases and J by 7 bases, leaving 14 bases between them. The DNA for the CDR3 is TGTGCCACCACAGGGAAGTGGAATTCACCCCTCCACTTT. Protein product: CATTGKWNSPLHF. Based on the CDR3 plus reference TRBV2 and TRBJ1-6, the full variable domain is EPEVTQTPSHQVTQMGQEVILRCVPISNHLYFYWYRQILGQKVEFLVSFYNNEISEKSEIFDDQFSVERPDGSNFTLKIRSTKLEDSAMYFCATTGKWNSPLHFGNGTRLTVT.

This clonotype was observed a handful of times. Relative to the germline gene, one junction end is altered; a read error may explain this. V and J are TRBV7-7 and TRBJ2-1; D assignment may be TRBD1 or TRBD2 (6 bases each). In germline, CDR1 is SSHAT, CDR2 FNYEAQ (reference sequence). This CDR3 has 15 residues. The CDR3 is CASSPTGGQNNEQFF. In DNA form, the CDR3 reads TGTGCTAGCAGCCCAACTGGGGGGCAAAACAATGAGCAGTTCTTC.

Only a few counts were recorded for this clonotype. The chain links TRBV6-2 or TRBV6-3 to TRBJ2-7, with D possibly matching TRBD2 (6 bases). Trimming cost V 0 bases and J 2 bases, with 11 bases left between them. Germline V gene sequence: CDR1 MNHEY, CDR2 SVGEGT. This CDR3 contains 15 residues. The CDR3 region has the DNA TGTGCCAGCAGTTACTCGGGACTGGTAACCTACGAGCAGTACTTC. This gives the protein CASSYSGLVTYEQYF.

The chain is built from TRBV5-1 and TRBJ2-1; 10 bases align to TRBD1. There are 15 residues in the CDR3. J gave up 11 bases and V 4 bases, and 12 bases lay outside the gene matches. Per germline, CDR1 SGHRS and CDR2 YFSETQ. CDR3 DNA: TGCGCCAGCAGCCTCACCGGGACAGGGGTTGTTAAGCAGTTCTTC. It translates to CASSLTGTGVVKQFF.

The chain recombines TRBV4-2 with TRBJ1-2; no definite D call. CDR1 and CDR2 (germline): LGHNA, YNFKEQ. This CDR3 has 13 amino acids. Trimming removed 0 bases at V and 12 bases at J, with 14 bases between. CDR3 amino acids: CASSQDTGQANTF. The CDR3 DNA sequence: TGTGCCAGCAGCCAAGATACGGGCCAGGCGAACACCTTC.

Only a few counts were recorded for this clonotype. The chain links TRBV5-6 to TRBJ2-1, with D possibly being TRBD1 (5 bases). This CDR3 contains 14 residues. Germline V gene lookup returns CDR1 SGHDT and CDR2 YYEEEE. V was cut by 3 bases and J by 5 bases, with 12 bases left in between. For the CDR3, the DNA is TGTGCCAGCAGCTGGGTACAGGTCAACAATGAGCAGTTCTTC. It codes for CASSWVQVNNEQFF. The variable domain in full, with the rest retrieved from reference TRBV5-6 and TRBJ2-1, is DAGVTQSPTHLIKTRGQQVTLRCSPKSGHDTVSWYQQALGQGPQFIFQYYEEEERQRGNFPDRFSGHQFPNYSSELNVNALLLGDSALYLCASSWVQVNNEQFFGPGTRLTVL.

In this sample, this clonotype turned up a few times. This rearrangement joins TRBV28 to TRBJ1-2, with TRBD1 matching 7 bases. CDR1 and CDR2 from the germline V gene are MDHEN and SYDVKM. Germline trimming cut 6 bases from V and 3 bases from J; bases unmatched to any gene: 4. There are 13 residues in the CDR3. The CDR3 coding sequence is TGTGCCAGCAGCGGACAGGCTTACTATGGCTACACCTTC. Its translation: CASSGQAYYGYTF.

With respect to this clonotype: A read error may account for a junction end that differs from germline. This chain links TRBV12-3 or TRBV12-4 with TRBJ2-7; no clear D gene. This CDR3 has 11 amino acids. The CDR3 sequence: CSSSLAREQYF. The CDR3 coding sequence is TGTTCCAGCAGTTTAGCACGGGAGCAGTACTTC.

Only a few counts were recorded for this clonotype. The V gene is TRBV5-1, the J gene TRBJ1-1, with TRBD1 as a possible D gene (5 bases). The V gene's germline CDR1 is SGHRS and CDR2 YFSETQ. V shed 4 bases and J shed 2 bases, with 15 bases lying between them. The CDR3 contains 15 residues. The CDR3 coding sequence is TGCGCCAGCAGCGGGGCAGTAGGTTTTAACACTGAAGCTTTCTTT. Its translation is CASSGAVGFNTEAFF.

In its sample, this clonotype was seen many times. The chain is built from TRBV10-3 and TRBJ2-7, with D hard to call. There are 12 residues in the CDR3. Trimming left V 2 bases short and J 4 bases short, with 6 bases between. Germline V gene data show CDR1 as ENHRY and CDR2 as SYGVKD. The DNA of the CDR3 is TGTGCCATCAGTGAGGGCGTATACGAGCAGTACTTC. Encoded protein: CAISEGVYEQYF.

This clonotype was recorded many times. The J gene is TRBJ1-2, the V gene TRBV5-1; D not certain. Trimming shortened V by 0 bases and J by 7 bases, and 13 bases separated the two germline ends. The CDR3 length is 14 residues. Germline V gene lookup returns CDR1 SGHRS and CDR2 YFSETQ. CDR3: CASSLDIVRGGYTF. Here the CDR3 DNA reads TGCGCCAGCAGCTTGGACATAGTCCGTGGTGGCTACACCTTC. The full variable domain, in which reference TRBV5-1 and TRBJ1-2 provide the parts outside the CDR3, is KAGVTQTPRYLIKTRGQQVTLSCSPISGHRSVSWYQQTPGQGLQFLFEYFSETQRNKGNFPGRFSGRQFSNSRSEMNVSTLELGDSALYLCASSLDIVRGGYTFGSGTRLTVV.

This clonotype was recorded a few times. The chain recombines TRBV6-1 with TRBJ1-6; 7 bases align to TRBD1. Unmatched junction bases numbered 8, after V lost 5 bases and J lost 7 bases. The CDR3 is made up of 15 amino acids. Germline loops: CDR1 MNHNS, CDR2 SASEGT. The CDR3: CASSPQGFENSPLHF. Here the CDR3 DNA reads TGTGCCAGCAGTCCACAGGGGTTTGAGAATTCACCCCTCCACTTT.

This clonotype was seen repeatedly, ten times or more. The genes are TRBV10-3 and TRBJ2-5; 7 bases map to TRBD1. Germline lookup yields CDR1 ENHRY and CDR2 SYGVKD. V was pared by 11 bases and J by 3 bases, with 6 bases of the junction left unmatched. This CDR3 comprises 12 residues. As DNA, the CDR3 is TGTGCCGCCAGGGACAGTAAAGAGACCCAGTACTTC. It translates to CAARDSKETQYF.

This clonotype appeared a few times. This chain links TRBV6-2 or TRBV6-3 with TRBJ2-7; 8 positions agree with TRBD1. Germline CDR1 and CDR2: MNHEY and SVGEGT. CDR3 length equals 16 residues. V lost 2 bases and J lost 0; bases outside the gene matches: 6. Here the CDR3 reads CASSYPDRVFSYEQYF. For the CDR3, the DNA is TGTGCCAGCAGTTACCCGGACAGGGTATTCTCCTACGAGCAGTACTTC.

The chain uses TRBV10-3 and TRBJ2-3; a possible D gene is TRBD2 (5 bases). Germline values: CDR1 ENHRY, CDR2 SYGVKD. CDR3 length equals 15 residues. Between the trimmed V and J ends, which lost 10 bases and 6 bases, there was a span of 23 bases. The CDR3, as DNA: TGTGCCACCAGACCGGGCAGAAACTCGGGGGATACGCAGTATTTT. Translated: CATRPGRNSGDTQYF.

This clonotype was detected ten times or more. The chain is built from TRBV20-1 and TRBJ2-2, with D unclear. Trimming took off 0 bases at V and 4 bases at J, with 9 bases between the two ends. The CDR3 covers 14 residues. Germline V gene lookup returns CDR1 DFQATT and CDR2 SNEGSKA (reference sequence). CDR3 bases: TGCAGTGCTAGAGATCAGTGGATCACCGGGGAGCTGTTTTTT. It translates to CSARDQWITGELFF.

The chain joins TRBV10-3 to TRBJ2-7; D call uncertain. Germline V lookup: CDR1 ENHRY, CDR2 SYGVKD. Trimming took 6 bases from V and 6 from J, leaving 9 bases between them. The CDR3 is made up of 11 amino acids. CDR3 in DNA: TGTGCCATCAGGGCGACGGGCGAGCAGTACTTC. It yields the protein CAIRATGEQYF.

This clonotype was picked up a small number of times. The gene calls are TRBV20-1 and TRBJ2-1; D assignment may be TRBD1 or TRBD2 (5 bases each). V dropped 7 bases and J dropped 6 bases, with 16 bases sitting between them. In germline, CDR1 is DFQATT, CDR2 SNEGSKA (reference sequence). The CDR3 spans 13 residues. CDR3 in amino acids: CSVNRDASNEQFF. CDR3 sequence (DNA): TGCAGTGTAAACCGGGACGCTTCCAATGAGCAGTTCTTC.

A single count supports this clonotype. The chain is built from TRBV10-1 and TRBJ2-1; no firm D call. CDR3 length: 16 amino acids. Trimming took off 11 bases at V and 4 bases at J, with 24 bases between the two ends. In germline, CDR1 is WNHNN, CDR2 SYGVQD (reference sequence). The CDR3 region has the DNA TGCGCCGGATCCCTCAGAGCGTCGGCCTGTTACAATGAGCAGTTCTTC. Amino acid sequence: CAGSLRASACYNEQFF.

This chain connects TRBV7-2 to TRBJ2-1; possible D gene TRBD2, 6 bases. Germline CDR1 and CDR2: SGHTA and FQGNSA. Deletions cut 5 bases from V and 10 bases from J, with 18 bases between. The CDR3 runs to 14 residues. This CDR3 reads CASSPARGSGEQFF. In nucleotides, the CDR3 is TGTGCCAGCAGCCCTGCGCGGGGCAGCGGGGAGCAGTTCTTC.

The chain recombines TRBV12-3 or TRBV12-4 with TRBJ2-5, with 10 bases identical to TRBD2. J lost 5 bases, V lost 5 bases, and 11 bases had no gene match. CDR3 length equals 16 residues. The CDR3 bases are TGTGCCAGCAGTCCGGGTAGCGGGAGGCGGGATGAGACCCAGTACTTC. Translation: CASSPGSGRRDETQYF.

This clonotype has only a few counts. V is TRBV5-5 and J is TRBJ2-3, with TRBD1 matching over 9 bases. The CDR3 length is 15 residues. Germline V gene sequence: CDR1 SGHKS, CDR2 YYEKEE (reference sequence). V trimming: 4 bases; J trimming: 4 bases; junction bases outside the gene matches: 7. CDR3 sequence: CASSTGGNVADTQYF. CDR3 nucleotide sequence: TGTGCCAGCAGCACAGGGGGCAATGTCGCAGATACGCAGTATTTT.

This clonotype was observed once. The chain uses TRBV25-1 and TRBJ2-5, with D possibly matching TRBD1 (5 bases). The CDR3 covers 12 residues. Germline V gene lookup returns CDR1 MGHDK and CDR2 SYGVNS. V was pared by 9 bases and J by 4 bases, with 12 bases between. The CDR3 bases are TGTGCCAGTCAGGGTTTGCTAGAGACCCAGTACTTC. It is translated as CASQGLLETQYF.

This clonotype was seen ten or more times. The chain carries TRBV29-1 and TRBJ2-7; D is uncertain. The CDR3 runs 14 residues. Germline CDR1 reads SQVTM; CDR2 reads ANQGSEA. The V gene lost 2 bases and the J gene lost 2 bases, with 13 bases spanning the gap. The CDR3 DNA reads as TGCAGCGTTGAATTTAGGGATTTTGCCTACGAGCAGTACTTC. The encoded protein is CSVEFRDFAYEQYF.

In DNA, the CDR3 is TGTGCCAGCAGTGACAGGCCCAACACCGGGGAGCTGTTTTTT. Its translation is CASSDRPNTGELFF. The rearrangement links TRBV12-3 or TRBV12-4 to TRBJ2-2; D is perhaps TRBD1 (6 bases). The ends were cut back, 5 bases at V and 2 bases at J, with 9 bases in the middle. This CDR3 comprises 14 residues.

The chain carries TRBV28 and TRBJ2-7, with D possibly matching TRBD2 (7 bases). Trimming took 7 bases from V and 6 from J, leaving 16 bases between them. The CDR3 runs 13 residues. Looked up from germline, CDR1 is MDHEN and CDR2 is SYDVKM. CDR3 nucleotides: TGTGCCAGCATGGTAACGGGGGGCGTCGAGCAGTACTTC. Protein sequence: CASMVTGGVEQYF.

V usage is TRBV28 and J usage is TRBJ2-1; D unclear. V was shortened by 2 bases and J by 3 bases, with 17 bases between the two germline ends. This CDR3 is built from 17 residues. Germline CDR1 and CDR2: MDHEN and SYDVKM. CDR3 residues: CASSLLQSLPGYNEQFF. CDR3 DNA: TGTGCCAGCAGTTTACTGCAAAGCCTACCCGGCTACAATGAGCAGTTCTTC.

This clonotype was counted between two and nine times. CDR3 region: CASSQERGRGDEQYF. DNA of the CDR3: TGTGCCAGCAGCCAAGAGAGAGGGAGAGGGGACGAGCAGTACTTC. V is TRBV4-2 and J is TRBJ2-7; either TRBD1 or TRBD2 may supply D (5 bases each). The V and J ends lost 0 bases and 5 bases respectively, with 14 bases between them. Per germline, CDR1 LGHNA and CDR2 YNFKEQ. This CDR3 has 15 amino acids.